This TCR beta chain is drawn from a study of T cell responses to AZD1222 COVID-19 vaccine. Findings of the study overall: At baseline, just six or seven AZD1222 recipients tested seropositive. The repertoires were collected only after the peak T cell response. Clonal diversity was possibly underestimated, and the donors were mostly white British, with more females.

V was trimmed by 1 base and J by 5 bases, leaving 14 bases between them. This CDR3 spans 16 amino acids. Germline CDR1 and CDR2: LGHNA and YNFKEQ. A note on this clone: The antigen remains undetermined.

Method: immunoSEQ multiplex PCR; TCRdb's copy keeps in-frame clones and lacks some. This sample has tens of thousands of clones; approximately 85% occur once, and the top ten carry approximately 26%. V and J are TRBV4-2 and TRBJ2-2; D remains ambiguous. The receptor was isolated from an adult who received the AZD1222 COVID-19 vaccine. The input for sequencing was peripheral blood, taken 28 days after the second AZD1222 dose. The CDR3 sequence: CASSQVESHLTGELFF. As DNA, the CDR3 is TGTGCCAGCAGCCAAGTGGAATCCCACCTTACCGGGGAGCTGTTTTTT.